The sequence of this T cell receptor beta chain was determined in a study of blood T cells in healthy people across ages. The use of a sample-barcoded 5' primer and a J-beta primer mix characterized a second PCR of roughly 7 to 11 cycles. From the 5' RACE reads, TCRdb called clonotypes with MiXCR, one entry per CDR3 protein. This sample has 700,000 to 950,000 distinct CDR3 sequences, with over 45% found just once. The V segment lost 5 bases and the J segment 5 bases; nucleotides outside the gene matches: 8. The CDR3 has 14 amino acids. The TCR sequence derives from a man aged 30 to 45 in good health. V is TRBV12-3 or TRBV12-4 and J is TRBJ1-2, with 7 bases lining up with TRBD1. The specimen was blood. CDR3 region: CASSPRGQYYGYTF. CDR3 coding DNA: TGTGCCAGCAGTCCCAGGGGACAGTATTATGGCTACACCTTC.